This T cell receptor (beta chain) was recorded in a study of blood T cell repertoires in COVID-19. Study context: Collection of acute and convalescent COVID-19 samples took place in the United States, Italy and Spain. In each case, the material was cDNA or gDNA derived from T cells, B-cell-depleted T cells, or PBMCs.

Methods used by the authors: How many nucleated cells were present was estimated from reference gene primer amplification. This table comes from immunoSEQ multiplex PCR, and its TCRdb copy is limited to in-frame clones, with some not included. V and J calls and clone size are given by that table; D and trimming were obtained from the DNA. The sample records fewer than 350,000 clones, around 81% being singletons. The V and J ends lost 4 bases and 7 bases respectively, with 10 bases between them. Germline V CDR1 and CDR2: SNHLY, FYNNEI. CDR3 size: 12 residues. This clone is a singleton in its sample. The clonotype originates from a woman aged 60 to 75 with active or convalescent COVID-19. The genes are TRBV2 and TRBJ1-2; no firm D call. The source material was peripheral blood. The CDR3 loop is CASSVRSSGYTF. CDR3 DNA: TGTGCCAGCAGTGTGCGGAGCTCTGGCTACACCTTC.